These T cell receptor beta chains were read from a single sample in a study of blood T cell repertoires in COVID-19. This table comes from immunoSEQ multiplex PCR, and its TCRdb copy is limited to in-frame clones, with some not included. The sample holds just over 300,000 clones, about nine tenths seen once. Sequenced material: peripheral blood. All receptors come from a young woman with COVID-19, enrolled during active disease. Each CDR3 is given with its conserved first and last residue. A D gene is named only where the DNA matches it firmly. Size values are once, few and many counts, or a class for expanded clones, and some rows have none.

j_gene,abundance,v_gene,d_gene,CDR3aa,CDR3nt
TRBJ1-1,.,TRBV2,TRBD1,CASSGQGLGNTEAFF,TGTGCCAGCAGTGGACAGGGGTTAGGGAACACTGAAGCTTTCTTT
TRBJ2-3,.,TRBV7-2,.,CASSLAGDRGTDTQYF,TGTGCCAGCAGCTTAGCTGGTGACCGGGGGACAGATACGCAGTATTTT
TRBJ1-1,.,TRBV2,.,CASTPQGISRNTEAFF,TGTGCCAGCACACCGCAGGGCATAAGCCGGAACACTGAAGCTTTCTTT
TRBJ2-7,.,TRBV7-6,TRBD1,CASSLTRRDREEQYF,TGTGCCAGCAGTCTAACTCGTCGGGACAGGGAAGAGCAGTACTTC
TRBJ1-4,.,TRBV3-1/TRBV3-2,.,CASSQAQGNEKLFF,TGTGCCAGCAGCCAAGCCCAGGGGAATGAAAAACTGTTTTTT
TRBJ1-5,.,TRBV15,.,CATSREGLSNQPQHF,TGTGCCACCAGCAGAGAGGGGCTGAGCAATCAGCCCCAGCATTTT
TRBJ2-5,.,TRBV7-2,TRBD2,CASSSQTSGGTYEETQYF,TGTGCCAGCAGCTCCCAGACTAGCGGGGGGACATATGAAGAGACCCAGTACTTC
TRBJ1-5,.,TRBV27,.,CATAPTDLGPQHF,TGTGCCACGGCCCCGACGGATTTGGGCCCCCAGCATTTT
TRBJ1-1,.,TRBV7-6,TRBD1,CASRTRTGPSTNTEAFF,TGTGCCAGCAGAACACGGACAGGGCCGTCAACTAACACTGAAGCTTTCTTT
TRBJ1-2,.,TRBV2,.,CASSVSTARFDGYTF,TGTGCCAGCAGTGTATCGACAGCTAGGTTCGATGGCTACACCTTC
TRBJ1-2,.,TRBV3-1/TRBV3-2,.,CASSQTNRAGYTF,TGTGCCAGCAGCCAAACTAACAGGGCTGGCTACACCTTC
TRBJ1-5,once,TRBV4-1,.,CASSQGREYSNQPQHF,TGCGCCAGCAGCCAAGGCAGGGAATATAGCAATCAGCCCCAGCATTTT
TRBJ1-4,.,TRBV2,.,CASRTRESNEKLFF,TGTGCCAGCCGGACCAGGGAATCTAATGAAAAACTGTTTTTT
TRBJ2-2,.,TRBV4-2,.,CASSQAQEINTGELFF,TGTGCCAGCAGCCAGGCGCAGGAAATCAACACCGGGGAGCTGTTTTTT
TRBJ2-1,.,TRBV5-8,TRBD2,CASSGISGGYNEQFF,TGTGCCAGCAGTGGGATTAGCGGGGGCTACAATGAGCAGTTCTTC
TRBJ2-7,once,TRBV6-5,.,CASSYSEGGEQYF,TGTGCCAGCAGTTACTCAGAAGGGGGCGAGCAGTACTTC
TRBJ1-1,.,TRBV18,.,CASSPAVWGEVNTEAFF,TGTGCCAGCTCACCAGCAGTGTGGGGCGAGGTGAACACTGAAGCTTTCTTT
TRBJ2-1,.,TRBV9,TRBD2,CASSLRGGPYNEQFF,TGTGCCAGCAGCTTGCGGGGGGGCCCCTACAATGAGCAGTTCTTC
TRBJ1-2,.,TRBV12-3/TRBV12-4,.,CASSPGTYYGYTF,TGTGCCAGCAGCCCCGGGACATACTATGGCTACACCTTC
TRBJ1-1,.,TRBV19,.,CASSTTSHGARTEAFF,TGTGCCAGTAGTACCACCTCCCATGGGGCGCGAACTGAAGCTTTCTTT
TRBJ1-2,once,TRBV5-1,TRBD1,CASSIRQGTVDYGYTF,TGCGCCAGCAGCATCCGACAGGGAACCGTTGACTATGGCTACACCTTC
TRBJ1-3,.,TRBV7-8,.,CASSLFRSGQSGNTIYF,TGTGCCAGCAGCTTATTCCGCTCGGGACAATCTGGAAACACCATATATTTT
TRBJ1-2,.,TRBV9,.,CASSVGGQANYGYTF,TGTGCCAGCAGCGTAGGGGGGCAAGCTAACTATGGCTACACCTTC
TRBJ2-5,.,TRBV5-5,TRBD2,CASSPAHGGVGTQYF,TGTGCCAGCAGCCCGGCCCATGGGGGGGTGGGGACCCAGTACTTC
TRBJ2-5,few,TRBV27,.,CASSDLQETQYF,TGTGCCAGCAGTGACTTACAAGAGACCCAGTACTTC
TRBJ2-5,few,TRBV12-3/TRBV12-4,.,CASSTREETQYF,TGTGCCAGCAGCACCCGGGAGGAGACCCAGTACTTC
TRBJ2-2,.,TRBV11-1,.,CASSLSLVGELFF,TGTGCCAGCAGCTTGAGCCTGGTCGGGGAGCTGTTTTTT
TRBJ1-4,.,TRBV7-9,.,CASSSSYEKLFF,TGTGCCAGCAGCTCCTCCTATGAAAAACTGTTTTTT
TRBJ1-5,once,TRBV19,.,CASSIWERQPQHF,TGTGCCAGTAGTATCTGGGAGCGGCAGCCCCAGCATTTT
TRBJ2-3,.,TRBV19,TRBD2,CASNPGLAGGLTDTQYF,TGTGCCAGCAACCCGGGACTAGCGGGGGGCCTCACAGATACGCAGTATTTT
TRBJ1-1,.,TRBV19,.,CASSPTVWNTEAFF,TGTGCCAGTAGCCCGACAGTGTGGAACACTGAAGCTTTCTTT
TRBJ1-2,.,TRBV3-1/TRBV3-2,.,CASSQDRYYGYTF,TGTGCCAGCAGCCAAGACAGGTACTATGGCTACACCTTC
TRBJ1-1,.,TRBV5-6,.,CASSFWGLKNTEAFF,TGTGCCAGCAGCTTTTGGGGGCTGAAGAACACTGAAGCTTTCTTT
TRBJ1-2,.,TRBV4-2,TRBD1,CASRATGDIYGYTF,TGTGCCAGCAGGGCGACAGGGGATATCTATGGCTACACCTTC
TRBJ2-7,.,TRBV6-2/TRBV6-3,.,CASSYSAPEQYF,TGTGCCAGCAGTTACTCGGCCCCCGAGCAGTACTTC